This T cell receptor beta chain was found in a study of blood T cell repertoires in COVID-19. Across the whole study: From T cells, B-cell-depleted T cells, or PBMCs came the material, which was cDNA or gDNA.

Germline V gene lookup returns CDR1 SGHRS and CDR2 YFSETQ. The CDR3 totals 18 residues. Unmatched junction bases numbered 8, after V lost 0 bases and J lost 2 bases. The authors' processing: Cell counts per sample came from amplifying reference gene primers. Only in-frame clones appear in the TCRdb table, and some are missing; sequencing was by immunoSEQ multiplex PCR. From that table come the V and J calls and clone size; the DNA was used to work out D and trimming. The table includes roughly 57,000 clones, 65% to 85% detected once. The chain combines TRBV5-1 with TRBJ2-2; 9 nucleotides line up with TRBD2. The sequencing sample was made of peripheral blood. The clonotype comes from a man between 65 and 80 years old with active or convalescent COVID-19. The CDR3 spells CASSLGLAGLLNTGELFF. The CDR3 DNA is TGCGCCAGCAGCTTGGGGCTAGCGGGGCTACTTAACACCGGGGAGCTGTTTTTT. Looking up the rest from reference TRBV5-1 and TRBJ2-2 gives the full variable domain: KAGVTQTPRYLIKTRGQQVTLSCSPISGHRSVSWYQQTPGQGLQFLFEYFSETQRNKGNFPGRFSGRQFSNSRSEMNVSTLELGDSALYLCASSLGLAGLLNTGELFFGEGSRLTVL.